These T cell receptor beta chains were read from a single sample in a study of T-cell memory formation after mild COVID-19. TCRdb used MiXCR to reprocess the 5' RACE reads, holding one entry per CDR3 protein. The profile shows 130,000 to 150,000 distinct CDR3 sequences, approximately 6% of them singletons. The sample consisted of PBMCs or a T cell subset sorted from them (not recorded which). The receptors come from an adult woman who had mild COVID-19 (a few samples of this study predate the infection). Cell type and time point are not known. The CDR3 runs from the conserved cysteine through the conserved F or W. The order of the fields is D gene, V gene, clone size, J gene, CDR3 DNA, CDR3 protein. The D gene is left open where the match is weak. For some rows the clone size is stated as once, few or many, or as a class when expanded; others skip it.

>TRBD1|TRBV4-3|few|TRBJ2-1
TGCGCCAGCAGCCGAACCGGGACAGACTACAATGAGCAGTTCTTC
CASSRTGTDYNEQFF
>.|TRBV21-1|.|TRBJ2-5
TGTGCCAGCAGCAACCACTTAACAGGGGACGTAGTCAAAGAGACCCAGTACTTC
CASSNHLTGDVVKETQYF
>.|TRBV6-5|many|TRBJ2-7
TGTGCCAGCAGCCCCGGGGGGCAGGGGGTCTACGAGCAGTACTTC
CASSPGGQGVYEQYF
>.|TRBV7-3|many|TRBJ2-2
TGTGCCAGCAGCCTAACGGGCTCGGTCACCGGGGAGCTGTTTTTT
CASSLTGSVTGELFF
>.|TRBV5-1|.|TRBJ2-3
TGCGCCAGCAACCGAGAGGATACGCAGTATTTT
CASNREDTQYF
>.|TRBV29-1|few|TRBJ1-1
TGCAGCGTTTATCGCACTGAAGCTTTCTTT
CSVYRTEAFF
>.|TRBV7-6|.|TRBJ2-1
TGTGCCAGCAGCTTAGCGGGGACGGTCCTTACCAATGAGCAGTTCTTC
CASSLAGTVLTNEQFF
>.|TRBV5-1|many|TRBJ1-2
TGCGCCAGCAGCACCCGACAGATGGATGGCTACACCTTC
CASSTRQMDGYTF
>.|TRBV6-5|.|TRBJ2-5
TGTGCCAGCAGTTACGGGACAGGCGGGAGGGAGACCCAGTACTTC
CASSYGTGGRETQYF
>TRBD1|TRBV5-1|many|TRBJ2-1
TGCGCCAGCAGCCCTTCCGGGACAGCCGCTAATGAGCAGTTCTTC
CASSPSGTAANEQFF
>.|TRBV24-1|few|TRBJ1-2
TGTGCCACCAGTGATTCAACAGGGCCCGCAAGCGGCTACACCTTC
CATSDSTGPASGYTF
>TRBD1|TRBV3-1|.|TRBJ1-5
TGTGCCAGCAGCCAAGGACAGGGGAACCAATGGCCCCAGCATTTT
CASSQGQGNQWPQHF
>TRBD2|TRBV11-1|.|TRBJ2-1
TGTGCCAGCAGCTTTAAACTAGCGGGAGGGGATGAGCAGTTCTTC
CASSFKLAGGDEQFF
>.|TRBV7-3|many|TRBJ2-1
TGTGCCAGCAGCTTAATCGGGGGACTGACAAATGAGCAGTTCTTC
CASSLIGGLTNEQFF
>TRBD2|TRBV7-2|.|TRBJ2-5
TGTGCCAGCAGGCCAGGACTAGCGGGAGGGAAGCTGGGGACCCAGTACTTC
CASRPGLAGGKLGTQYF
>TRBD1|TRBV4-1|.|TRBJ2-7
TGCGCCAGCAGAGGGACAGGGGTGAAGGAGCAGTACTTC
CASRGTGVKEQYF